This TCR beta chain was found in a study of multiple sclerosis patients with progressive multifocal leukoencephalopathy. Study-wide points: Before and during natalizumab, the clones expanded at PML already existed.

Noted time point: about 13 months of natalizumab therapy. The control group, sampled over time, had multiple sclerosis, received natalizumab and did not develop PML. Sequencing was at survey level. TCRdb's copy holds only in-frame clones and misses some; the assay was immunoSEQ multiplex PCR. Of around 30,000 clones in the sample, 85% to 90% were seen once. This clone was recorded once. The antigen is unknown. Trimming removed 6 bases from V and 6 bases from J; junction bases left unmatched: 16. Germline V CDR1 and CDR2: KGHSH, LQKENI. The length of the CDR3 is 16 residues. The receptor comes from a human donor with multiple sclerosis. This chain joins TRBV18 and TRBJ1-1, with 7 bases matching TRBD1. This specimen was PBMCs, taken from a patient treated with natalizumab. CDR3 coding DNA: TGTGCCAGCTCGCCTAGGGGCAGGGGGGTTGGCGCTGAAGCTTTCTTT. This codes for CASSPRGRGVGAEAFF.